The rows below give T cell receptor beta chains drawn from one sample of a study of tumor and adjacent non-tumor tissue in lung cancer. TCRdb reanalysed the multiplex PCR reads using MiXCR and keeps one entry per CDR3 protein. Here the sample spans under 140,000 distinct CDR3 sequences, over 75% being singletons. Sequencing input: lung tumor tissue. Every receptor here comes from a man between 65 and 85 years old with non-small cell lung cancer. The CDR3 runs from the conserved cysteine through the conserved F or W. D genes are given only for firm matches. Some rows mark clone size as missing; the rest say once, few, many or name a class of expanded clone.

j_call	d_call	v_call	cdr3_length	clone_size	cdr3_nt	cdr3_aa
TRBJ1-6	TRBD1	TRBV29-1	14	-	TGCAGCATTGTAGGGACAGACCCAGATTCACCCCTCCACTTT	CSIVGTDPDSPLHF
TRBJ2-2	TRBD2	TRBV4-1	20	-	TGCGCCAGCACAGCAAGAGGGTCTAGCGGGGGGCCGCGGGGGATCGGGGAACTGTTTTTT	CASTARGSSGGPRGIGELFF
TRBJ1-6	-	TRBV11-2	18	-	TGTATCAGCAGCGTCAGGGCCGGGGGTTCGTCCTATAATTCACCCCTCGACTTT	CISSVRAGGSSYNSPLDF
TRBJ1-1	-	TRBV6-5	13	-	TGTGCCAGCAGTAGGAGATTGAACACGGAAGCTTTCTTT	CASSRRLNTEAFF
TRBJ2-7	-	TRBV29-1	15	-	TGCAGCATTGAGGGGGGGCGGGGAAGCACCTACGAGCAGTACTTC	CSIEGGRGSTYEQYF
TRBJ2-7	TRBD1	TRBV20-1	14	few	TGCATTGCCCAGGGACAGGGGAGCTCCTACGAGCAGTACTTC	CIAQGQGSSYEQYF
TRBJ1-5	-	TRBV4-2	15	-	TGTGCGAGCAGCCTTCAATGGAGAGGGGATCAGCCCCAGCATTTT	CASSLQWRGDQPQHF
TRBJ1-6	-	TRBV28	12	many	TGTGCCAGCAGGATGCCTTACTCACCCCTCCACTTT	CASRMPYSPLHF
TRBJ1-5	-	TRBV28	15	-	TGTGTCAGCAATCCCTCGACGGGCGGCAATCAGCCCCAGCATTTT	CVSNPSTGGNQPQHF
TRBJ2-7	-	TRBV4-1	14	once	TGCGCCAGCAGCCAAGAACAGTGGGCCTACGAGCAGTACTTC	CASSQEQWAYEQYF
TRBJ2-7	-	TRBV5-1	11	once	TGCGCCAGCAAGTTGTATAACGAGCAGTACTTC	CASKLYNEQYF
TRBJ2-4	-	TRBV20-1	16	-	TGCAGTGCCCTCGTCTCTCGGACAGAAACCAAAAACATTCAGTACTTC	CSALVSRTETKNIQYF
TRBJ2-1	-	TRBV5-4	15	-	TGTGTCAGCAGCTTTTCGTTCCAGATGAGCAATGAGCAGTTCTTC	CVSSFSFQMSNEQFF
TRBJ2-7	-	TRBV5-6	14	-	TGTGCCATCAGCTTGCTAGGATCTAACTACGAGCAGAACTTC	CAISLLGSNYEQNF
TRBJ2-3	-	TRBV4-2	16	-	TGTACCAGCCGCCAAGCTCCAGGAAGCGTTACAGATACGCAGTATTTT	CTSRQAPGSVTDTQYF